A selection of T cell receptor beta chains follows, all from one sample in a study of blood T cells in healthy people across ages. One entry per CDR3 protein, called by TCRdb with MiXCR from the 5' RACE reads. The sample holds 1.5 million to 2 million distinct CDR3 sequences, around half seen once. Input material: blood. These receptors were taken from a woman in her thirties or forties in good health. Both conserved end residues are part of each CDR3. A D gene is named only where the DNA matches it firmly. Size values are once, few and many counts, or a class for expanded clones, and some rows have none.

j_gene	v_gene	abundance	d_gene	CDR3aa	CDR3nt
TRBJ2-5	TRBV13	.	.	CASSRSIGVGGPQETQYF	TGTGCCAGCAGCCGATCCATAGGAGTGGGGGGACCTCAAGAGACCCAGTACTTC
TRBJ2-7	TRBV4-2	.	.	CASSLASGGLNEQYF	TGTGCCAGCAGCCTCGCCTCGGGGGGCCTGAATGAGCAGTACTTC
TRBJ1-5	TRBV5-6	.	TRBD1	CASSLGPGTGNQPQHF	TGTGCCAGCAGCTTGGGACCAGGGACAGGGAATCAGCCCCAGCATTTT
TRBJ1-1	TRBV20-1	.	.	CSARAAGRNTEAFF	TGCAGTGCTAGGGCCGCGGGTAGGAACACTGAAGCTTTCTTT
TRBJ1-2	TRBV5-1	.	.	CASRLPGPHSSPGYGYTF	TGCGCCAGCAGGCTCCCCGGCCCACACTCCTCTCCTGGCTATGGCTACACCTTC
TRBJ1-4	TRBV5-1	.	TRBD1	CASSFTETGELFF	TGCGCCAGCAGCTTTACGGAGACAGGGGAACTGTTTTTT
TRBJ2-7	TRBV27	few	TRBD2	CASRMSGGLSYEQYF	TGTGCCAGCAGGATGAGCGGGGGCCTCTCCTACGAGCAGTACTTC
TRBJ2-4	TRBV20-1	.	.	CSAYDTGLAKNIQYF	TGCAGTGCTTATGATACAGGGTTAGCCAAAAACATTCAGTACTTC
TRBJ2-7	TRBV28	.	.	CASGAGQGVYEQYF	TGTGCCAGCGGAGCGGGGCAGGGGGTATACGAGCAGTACTTC
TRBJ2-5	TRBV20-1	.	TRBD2	CSARASGKLQETQYF	TGCAGTGCTAGAGCTAGCGGGAAACTACAAGAGACCCAGTACTTC
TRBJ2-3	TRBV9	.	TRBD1	CASSVVGTGNTDTQYF	TGTGCCAGCAGCGTAGTTGGGACAGGAAACACAGATACGCAGTATTTT
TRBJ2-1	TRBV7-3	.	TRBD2	CASSPKSGGAPMSYNEQFF	TGTGCCAGCAGCCCCAAGAGCGGGGGGGCCCCCATGTCCTACAATGAGCAGTTCTTC
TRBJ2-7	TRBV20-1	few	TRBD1	CSAREDRGRYEQYF	TGCAGTGCTAGGGAGGACAGGGGAAGGTACGAGCAGTACTTC
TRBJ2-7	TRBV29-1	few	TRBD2	CSVTTGRGSGQYF	TGCAGCGTCACGACCGGGAGGGGGTCGGGGCAGTACTTC
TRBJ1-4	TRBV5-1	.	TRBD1	CASSFRDSNEKLFF	TGCGCCAGCAGCTTCCGGGACAGTAATGAAAAACTGTTTTTT
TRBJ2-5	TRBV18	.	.	CASSPRNGPGAQYF	TGTGCCAGCTCACCACGTAACGGCCCGGGGGCCCAGTACTTC
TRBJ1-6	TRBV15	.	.	CATSPRTDLSSPLHF	TGTGCCACCAGCCCGCGGACAGATCTTAGTTCACCCCTCCACTTT